This passage covers 25 T cell receptor beta chains from one sample sequenced in a study of early T cells in non-severe SARS-CoV-2 infection. TCRdb passed the 5' RACE reads through MiXCR, listing each CDR3 protein once. This sample has around 62,000 distinct CDR3 sequences, with over 4% found just once. The sample taken for sequencing was whole blood. Receptors originate from an adult who was a healthcare worker with PCR-confirmed SARS-CoV-2 infection or an uninfected control (not recorded which).

A few counts support this clonotype. This rearrangement joins TRBV29-1 to TRBJ2-7, with 7 bases identical to TRBD1. The V and J ends lost 7 bases and 6 bases, in that order; junction bases with no gene match: 6. CDR3 length: 11 residues. Germline lookup yields CDR1 SQVTM and CDR2 ANQGSEA. The CDR3 is CSAATGSEQYF. The DNA of the CDR3 is TGCAGCGCGGCGACAGGGTCCGAGCAGTACTTC.

This clonotype was found many times. This rearrangement joins TRBV7-9 to TRBJ2-1; 8 bases fit TRBD2. V was pared by 4 bases and J by 7 bases, with 15 bases of the junction left unmatched. This CDR3 spans 17 amino acids. Germline lookup yields CDR1 SEHNR and CDR2 FQNEAQ (reference sequence). The DNA of the CDR3 is TGTGCCAGCAGCTCCCAAGTCTATCGTAGCGGGGTTAATGAGCAGTTCTTC. This sequence encodes CASSSQVYRSGVNEQFF.

This clonotype was observed many times. The chain combines TRBV19 with TRBJ2-3; the match to TRBD1 covers 7 bases. This CDR3 has 14 amino acids. Trimming removed 6 bases from V and 4 bases from J; junction bases left unmatched: 7. The germline V gene encodes CDR1 LNHDA and CDR2 SQIVND (reference sequence). The CDR3 here is CASSQTGAADTQYF. CDR3 bases: TGTGCCAGTAGCCAAACAGGGGCCGCAGATACGCAGTATTTT.

In its sample, this clonotype is medium-sized. CDR3 in DNA: TGCAGTGCTAGAGACGGGACAGGGGGAAGTTCACCCCTCCACTTT. Residues: CSARDGTGGSSPLHF. The chain has TRBV20-1 and TRBJ1-6; 11 bases line up with TRBD1. The germline V gene encodes CDR1 DFQATT and CDR2 SNEGSKA (reference sequence). The CDR3 consists of 15 residues. The junction had 4 bases not matched to a gene; V was cut back by 0 bases and J by 9 bases.

This clonotype was recorded at least ten times. The V and J genes are TRBV3-1 and TRBJ2-7; D tentatively fits TRBD1 or TRBD2 (5 bases each). The CDR3 is 14 amino acids. Germline V CDR1 and CDR2: LGHDT, YNNKEL (reference sequence). The ends were cut back, 4 bases at V and 1 base at J, with 11 bases in the middle. The CDR3 loop is CASSLGTNSYEQYF. Written as DNA, the CDR3 is TGTGCCAGCAGCCTTGGGACCAATTCCTACGAGCAGTACTTC.

The chain couples TRBV7-2 to TRBJ1-6; 12 nucleotides match TRBD1. The germline V gene has CDR1 SGHTA and CDR2 FQGNSA. The ends lost 6 bases at V and 6 bases at J; junction bases unmatched: 6. CDR3 length: 16 residues. For the CDR3, the DNA is TGTGCCAGCAGGGGCGGGACAGGGGGCAGTAATTCACCCCTCCACTTT. Translating it yields CASRGGTGGSNSPLHF.

This clonotype was seen more than once but under ten times. The chain links TRBV5-5 to TRBJ1-6; 7 bases line up with TRBD1. The CDR3 is made up of 15 amino acids. The germline V gene encodes CDR1 SGHKS and CDR2 YYEKEE (reference sequence). Trimming cost V 7 bases and J 6 bases; bases outside gene matches: 10. As DNA, the CDR3 is TGTGCCAGCCGAGACAGGCGACAGGGTAATTCACCCCTCCACTTT. It specifies CASRDRRQGNSPLHF.

This clonotype was seen many times. The chain has TRBV10-1 and TRBJ2-3; D remains unclear. The CDR3 contains 13 residues. Trimming removed 2 bases from V and 3 bases from J, with 6 bases in between. Germline CDR1 WNHNN, CDR2 SYGVQD (reference sequence). CDR3 coding DNA: TGCGCCAGCAGTGAGATTGGAACAGATACGCAGTATTTT. Translated: CASSEIGTDTQYF.

This clonotype appeared many times. The chain recombines TRBV7-8 with TRBJ1-1; tentatively, D is TRBD1 (5 bases). Germline V CDR1 and CDR2: SGHVS, FQNEAQ. Trimming removed 0 bases from V and 4 bases from J, with 12 bases in between. The CDR3 contains 15 residues. CDR3 nucleotides: TGTGCCAGCAGCTTAGCGCATGGGGGTGGCACTGAAGCTTTCTTT. This gives the protein CASSLAHGGGTEAFF.

This clonotype was observed at least ten times. In DNA form, the CDR3 reads TGTGCCAGCAGTACGAGGACTAGCGGCTACAATGAGCAGTTCTTC. It is translated as CASSTRTSGYNEQFF. The V gene is TRBV12-3 or TRBV12-4, the J gene TRBJ2-1; TRBD2 agrees at 10 bases. V was pared by 5 bases and J by 3 bases, with 4 bases of the junction left unmatched. The CDR3 sequence is 15 residues long.

This clonotype was recorded a few times. The CDR3 reads CASSGGTLQGTEAFF. The DNA for the CDR3 is TGCGCCAGCAGCGGGGGGACCCTCCAAGGTACTGAAGCTTTCTTT. The chain has TRBV5-1 and TRBJ1-1; D perhaps matches TRBD1 (5 bases). CDR3 length: 15 residues. Trimming removed 4 bases at V and 5 bases at J, with 18 bases between. Germline CDR1 and CDR2: SGHRS and YFSETQ.

This clonotype was picked up many times. The chain couples TRBV5-6 to TRBJ2-3; TRBD2 aligns across 10 bases. The length of the CDR3 is 15 residues. Germline V gene lookup returns CDR1 SGHDT and CDR2 YYEEEE. With 1 base clipped from V and 5 bases from J, the junction kept 4 bases outside the gene matches. Here the CDR3 DNA reads TGTGCCAGCAGCTTGCCTAGCGGGGGTTTAGATACGCAGTATTTT. Its translation is CASSLPSGGLDTQYF.

This clonotype occurred a few times. The chain has TRBV27 and TRBJ2-1; no definite D call. The CDR3 has 13 amino acids. Germline CDR1 MNHEY, CDR2 SMNVEV (reference sequence). Trimming left V 5 bases short and J 6 bases short, with 11 bases between. CDR3 region: CASSPAPLNEQFF. CDR3 sequence (DNA): TGTGCCAGCAGTCCAGCCCCCCTCAATGAGCAGTTCTTC.

The table lists this clonotype with many counts. This rearrangement joins TRBV24-1 to TRBJ1-5; 9 bases agree with TRBD1. Germline-derived CDR1 and CDR2 are KGHDR and SFDVKD. This CDR3 is built from 18 residues. Trimming at V came to 4 bases and at J to 1 base, leaving 10 bases not matched to a gene. The DNA of the CDR3 is TGTGCCACCAGTGAAACAAACAGGGGGCTTCGGAGCAATCAGCCCCAGCATTTT. It specifies CATSETNRGLRSNQPQHF.

There are many counts of this clonotype. As DNA, the CDR3 is TGTGCCAGCGCTTCACGGAGGGCGACCGGGGAGCTGTTTTTT. Translated: CASASRRATGELFF. The chain employs TRBV3-1 and TRBJ2-2; a possible D gene is TRBD2 (6 bases). Germline assignment: CDR1 LGHDT and CDR2 YNNKEL (reference sequence). This CDR3 comprises 14 residues. V lost 8 bases and J 5 bases, leaving 15 bases between the germline ends. Drawing the rest from reference TRBV3-1 and TRBJ2-2, the complete variable domain is DTAVSQTPKYLVTQMGNDKSIKCEQNLGHDTMYWYKQDSKKFLKIMFSYNNKELIINETVPNRFSPKSPDKAHLNLHINSLELGDSAVYFCASASRRATGELFFGEGSRLTVL.

This clonotype was detected many times. The chain links TRBV2 to TRBJ1-2; 7 bases are shared with TRBD1. The CDR3 has 16 residues. Trimming removed 6 bases from V and 7 bases from J; junction bases left unmatched: 17. Germline CDR1 and CDR2: SNHLY and FYNNEI. For the CDR3, the DNA is TGTGCCAGCAGGCTCGGACAGGCCGGCGGGCGGGTTGGCTACACCTTC. It specifies CASRLGQAGGRVGYTF.

At least ten counts were recorded for this clonotype. The rearrangement links TRBV24-1 to TRBJ2-3, with D possibly TRBD2 on 5 matching bases. The CDR3 totals 16 residues. Trimming took off 2 bases at V and 0 bases at J, with 11 bases between the two ends. Germline V gene data show CDR1 as KGHDR and CDR2 as SFDVKD. CDR3 sequence (DNA): TGTGCCACCAGTGATTCCGCGGGTACTAGCACAGATACGCAGTATTTT. This codes for CATSDSAGTSTDTQYF.

Worth noting for this clonotype: A read error may explain this, as a much larger clone is one base away. The chain is built from TRBV7-3 and TRBJ2-6, with TRBD1 identical over 8 bases. The CDR3 totals 17 residues. Trimming at V came to 4 bases and at J to 0 bases, leaving 5 bases not matched to a gene. Germline-derived CDR1 and CDR2 are SGHTA and FQGTGA. The CDR3 bases are TGTGCCAGCAGCTCCGGGACAGGAATCTCTGGGGCCAACGTCCTGACTTTC. Translated, it gives CASSSGTGISGANVLTF.

This clonotype was counted at least ten times. The CDR3 here is CSAISGSQILRGYTF. The CDR3 region has the DNA TGCAGTGCTATTTCGGGTAGTCAGATTTTAAGGGGCTACACCTTC. The rearrangement links TRBV20-1 to TRBJ1-2; D is unresolved. Germline CDR1 DFQATT, CDR2 SNEGSKA (reference sequence). V was shortened by 4 bases and J by 8 bases, with 23 bases between the two germline ends. This CDR3 contains 15 residues.

This clonotype was counted ten times or more. The genes are TRBV10-2 and TRBJ1-2; no clear D gene. V dropped 6 bases and J dropped 8 bases, with 10 bases sitting between them. The CDR3 extends over 11 amino acids. Germline CDR1 reads WSHSY; CDR2 reads SAAADI. CDR3 amino acids: CASRSLVGYTF. CDR3 DNA: TGCGCCAGCAGGAGCTTGGTCGGCTACACCTTC.

Ten or more counts support this clonotype. The V gene is TRBV5-1, the J gene TRBJ1-1; no reliable D call. Germline CDR1 reads SGHRS; CDR2 reads YFSETQ. This CDR3 region has 13 residues. Trimming left V 0 bases short and J 1 base short, with 4 bases between. The CDR3 sequence: CASSLATNTEAFF. The CDR3 DNA sequence: TGCGCCAGCAGCTTGGCCACGAACACTGAAGCTTTCTTT. The full variable domain, with the rest looked up from reference TRBV5-1 and TRBJ1-1, is KAGVTQTPRYLIKTRGQQVTLSCSPISGHRSVSWYQQTPGQGLQFLFEYFSETQRNKGNFPGRFSGRQFSNSRSEMNVSTLELGDSALYLCASSLATNTEAFFGQGTRLTVV.

This clonotype appeared many times. The chain uses TRBV20-1 and TRBJ1-3, with TRBD1 as a possible D gene (6 bases). Trimming removed 1 base at V and 8 bases at J, with 21 bases between. Germline V gene data show CDR1 as DFQATT and CDR2 as SNEGSKA (reference sequence). The CDR3 consists of 16 residues. The CDR3 loop reads CSARASTGKGWDTIYF. CDR3 in DNA: TGCAGTGCTAGAGCAAGCACAGGGAAGGGTTGGGACACCATATATTTT.

V gene TRBV20-1 combines with J gene TRBJ2-3; possible D gene TRBD1, 6 bases. V was clipped by 5 bases and J by 1 base, with 22 bases between them. The germline CDR1 and CDR2 sequences are DFQATT and SNEGSKA (reference sequence). The CDR3 totals 17 residues. CDR3 coding DNA: TGCAGTGCTCCGGACAGCCTGGGAGCTCTTCGCACAGATACGCAGTATTTT. Protein product: CSAPDSLGALRTDTQYF.

This clonotype has just a few counts. The rearrangement joins TRBV14 to TRBJ1-4; the D is unclear. The CDR3 runs 14 residues. V was clipped by 4 bases and J by 7 bases, with 13 bases between them. Germline V CDR1 and CDR2: SGHDN, FVKESK. The CDR3 loop reads CASSPYLMGEKLFF. CDR3 DNA: TGTGCCAGCAGCCCCTACCTGATGGGTGAAAAACTGTTTTTT.

The chain uses TRBV19 and TRBJ1-5, with no clear D. Germline-derived CDR1 and CDR2 are LNHDA and SQIVND (reference sequence). The ends were cut back, 9 bases at V and 3 bases at J, with 18 bases in the middle. The CDR3 extends over 15 amino acids. The CDR3 bases are TGTGCCAGCTGTGAGACCGGCTATACCAATCAGCCCCAGCATTTT. Translated, it gives CASCETGYTNQPQHF.